This TCR beta chain derives from a study of blood T cell repertoires in COVID-19. Study in general: Researchers got acute and convalescent COVID-19 samples from the United States, Italy and Spain. Nucleic acid was either cDNA or gDNA, and it came from T cells, B-cell-depleted T cells, or PBMCs.

With regard to this clone: Other DNA sequences from this sample encode an identical CDR3 as well.

Between the trimmed V and J ends, which lost 0 bases and 1 base, there was a span of 5 bases. The CDR3 covers 14 residues. Germline values: CDR1 SGHRS, CDR2 YFSETQ. As processed by the authors: Estimated nucleated cell counts came from reference gene primer amplification. The data were produced by immunoSEQ multiplex PCR, yet TCRdb's version contains in-frame clones alone and is incomplete. V and J calls and clone size come straight from that table; D and trimming were deduced from the DNA. Of about 140,000 clones in the sample, 88% are singletons; the top ten hold 10%. What was sequenced was peripheral blood. This sequence was found in a man aged 45 to 65 with active or convalescent COVID-19. The chain carries TRBV5-1 and TRBJ1-5; D is uncertain. The CDR3 DNA reads TGCGCCAGCAGCTTGGATGGCAGCAATCAGCCCCAGCATTTT. This encodes CASSLDGSNQPQHF.